This is a list of T cell receptor beta chains from one sample in a study of OX40 agonist ivuxolimab in advanced cancers. The protocol was immunoSEQ multiplex PCR, while the TCRdb copy is restricted to in-frame clones and leaves out a portion. The table shows 57,000 or so clones, with roughly 93% occurring only once. The specimen comprised CD4+ or CD8+ T cells sorted from blood, sampled in a trial of the OX40 agonist ivuxolimab. These receptor sequences come from an adult with an advanced solid tumor such as melanoma, head and neck, liver or kidney cancer. The CDR3 runs from the conserved cysteine through the conserved F or W. The D gene is left open where the match is weak. Some rows have no size entry. The others give once, few or many, or a class for an expanded clone.

TGTGCCAGCAGCCTCTGGGACTTCGAGAACACCGGGGAGCTGTTTTTT | CASSLWDFENTGELFF | TRBJ2-2 | NA | NA | TRBV5-6
TGTGCCAGCATCCCAGTCACTAGCGCCCTCTACAATGAGCAGTTCTTC | CASIPVTSALYNEQFF | TRBJ2-1 | TRBD2 | NA | TRBV9
TGTGCCAGCAGCTTAGAAGGAGGGGAGGGTCGATGGGGAGCTTTCTTT | CASSLEGGEGRWGAFF | TRBJ1-1 | NA | NA | TRBV7-9
TGTGCCAGCAGCATGGACTCCTACGAGCAGTACTTC | CASSMDSYEQYF | TRBJ2-7 | NA | few | TRBV5-4
TGCAGCGTTGAGAACGGAAGGTACGAGCAGTACTTC | CSVENGRYEQYF | TRBJ2-7 | NA | NA | TRBV29-1
TGTGCCAGCAGCACTCCGGGTAGTACCTACGAGCAGTACTTC | CASSTPGSTYEQYF | TRBJ2-7 | NA | NA | TRBV5-5
TGTGCCAGCAGCTTAGCCGTTTATGAGGGGGCCCTCTACGAGCAGTACTTC | CASSLAVYEGALYEQYF | TRBJ2-7 | TRBD1 | NA | TRBV7-6
TGTGCCACCAGCGATGGGACTCGAAGAACAGATACGCAGTATTTT | CATSDGTRRTDTQYF | TRBJ2-3 | NA | NA | TRBV15
TGTGCCAGCAACTTGGATAGCGGGAGATCGAACACCGGGGAGCTGTTTTTT | CASNLDSGRSNTGELFF | TRBJ2-2 | TRBD2 | NA | TRBV9
TGCGCCAGCAGCCTAAATGCGGAAAAACTGTTTTTT | CASSLNAEKLFF | TRBJ1-4 | NA | NA | TRBV5-1
TGCGCCAGCAGCTTGCGCGGCACCAACTCCTACGAGCAGTACTTC | CASSLRGTNSYEQYF | TRBJ2-7 | NA | NA | TRBV5-1